This T cell receptor beta chain was sequenced for a study of PD-L1 blockade in urothelial cancer (dated by TCRdb to about 2017). Regarding the study in general: Every patient began therapy around 2014 and was given atezolizumab 1,200 mg intravenously every 3 weeks. A median of 141,255 T cells and just over 80,000 unique TCRs was obtained from blood samples, and a median clonality of approximately 0.08 was observed. An ECOG performance status of 0 or 1 was recorded for the patients, and 0 to 3 prior chemotherapy regimens had been received by the patients. In the same patients who had TCR sequencing, pretreatment tumors also underwent whole exome sequencing and RNA sequencing. Pretreatment tumor samples, along with matched peripheral blood serially collected before and after atezolizumab treatment, were subjected to TCR sequencing. Twenty-five of 29 patients were males with bladder-origin urothelial cancer, and about 65% of the 29 reported a prior smoking history. An exploratory multi-omic analysis was conducted of the somatic, immune and clinical correlates of response to PD-L1 blockade with atezolizumab in urothelial cancer. Durable clinical benefit was defined as a progression-free survival longer than 6 months, and TCR features were additionally tested against progression-free survival and overall survival. Blood samples were analyzed at 3 weeks after treatment start (second dose) and at 6 weeks after treatment start. Durable clinical benefit was achieved by nine patients but not by the remaining 20. Approximately 30 patients had pretreatment blood TCR-seq, about 25 had at least one posttreatment blood collection, and about 25 had tumor TCR-seq.

Synthetic TCR analog templates were spiked into each PCR so that absolute template abundance could be estimated from read counts. Using the immunoSEQ assay, TCRbeta CDR3 regions were amplified from genomic DNA with bias-controlled V and J gene primers. Sequencing of rearranged TCRbeta segments was performed at approximately 20X coverage. In the authors' own workflow: Clustering was used to correct sequencing errors, and CDR3s were annotated against IMGT to assign V, D and J genes. Only productive TCRbeta rearrangements were used in downstream analyses, excluding out-of-frame or stop-codon sequences. To compute clonality, Shannon entropy was normalized by the log of the number of unique productive sequences and then subtracted from one. Fisher's exact test with Benjamini-Hochberg correction, using a cutoff of adjusted p below 0.01, was how clones that differed between time points or between blood and tumor were identified. Imported from immuneACCESS, the table was reduced by TCRdb to in-frame sequences with V and J called. These copies leave out some clones; in studies compared against another copy, an unresolved V gene accounts for under half, and the cause of the remainder is not known. V and J calls plus clone size are reproduced from that table; the DNA served to infer D and trimming. A total of about 38,000 clones appear in this sample, around 88% of them only once. The top ten clonotypes cover roughly a quarter of the sample.

What the authors observed across the whole study: Improved progression-free and overall survival was found to be associated with pretreatment peripheral blood TCR clonality below the median. Among patients with durable benefit, tumor-associated TCR clones showed greater expansion in peripheral blood 3 weeks after treatment started (n ≈ 22, p = 0.022). Because of the small sample size (n ≈ 30) and the many exploratory analyses performed, the results are intended to be regarded as hypothesis-generating.

Reading the label with the study, this specimen's time point is: peripheral blood 6 weeks after treatment start. A cohort of 25 to 30 patients with locally advanced or metastatic urothelial carcinoma, treated at Memorial Sloan Kettering on a trial protocol, was included. Peripheral blood mononuclear cells were collected pretreatment and during treatment, at between 1 and 8 total time points per patient. The Qiagen DNeasy Blood extraction kit was used to purify genomic DNA from total PBMCs and tumor samples. PBMCs were collected pretreatment and during treatment and were isolated and stored as previously described. Cut back by 3 bases and 2 bases, the V and J ends lie 9 bases apart. CDR1 and CDR2 are read off the germline V gene (reference sequence) as SEHNR and FQNEAQ. The CDR3 covers 14 residues, taking in both the cysteine and the phenylalanine. The CDR3 DNA has 42 bases and is translated from base 1.

Points on this clone: Its antigen is unknown. Base qualities are not at hand, and no much larger clone is one base apart.

The chain uses TRBV7-9 and TRBJ2-3; no D gene call is confident. This receptor was identified in a man in his sixties with urothelial cancer. Here the sequenced sample was PBMCs, taken around atezolizumab (anti-PD-L1) treatment. The CDR3 has the sequence CASSFIAPTDTQYF. The nucleotide sequence reads as follows: TGTGCCAGCAGCTTCATAGCCCCCACAGATACGCAGTATTTT.